The 25 T cell receptor beta chains below were found in one sample sequenced in a study of blood T cell repertoires in COVID-19. The repertoire was sequenced with immunoSEQ multiplex PCR; TCRdb's copy has only in-frame clones and lacks some. The sample has about 460,000 clones, more than 85% seen once. The sequenced sample consisted of PBMCs or T cells enriched from blood (not recorded which). These TCRs come from a woman aged 60-75 years who had recovered from COVID-19.

The chain is built from TRBV29-1 and TRBJ1-2; the D gene is possibly TRBD1 (6 bases). The CDR3 is 13 amino acids. Per germline, CDR1 SQVTM and CDR2 ANQGSEA. V was clipped by 6 bases and J by 6 bases, with 17 bases between them. The CDR3 sequence is CSVPRTVSDGYTF. The CDR3 DNA follows: TGCAGCGTCCCTAGGACAGTTTCGGATGGCTACACCTTC.

The chain joins TRBV24-1 to TRBJ1-2; possibly TRBD1 for D (6 bases). Between the trimmed V and J ends, which lost 0 bases and 7 bases, there was a span of 8 bases. CDR1 and CDR2 (germline): KGHDR, SFDVKD. The CDR3 covers 13 residues. The CDR3 reads CATSDLRGFGYTF. The CDR3 DNA follows: TGTGCCACCAGTGATTTGAGGGGGTTTGGCTACACCTTC.

The V and J genes are TRBV24-1 and TRBJ2-3, with TRBD2 matching 7 bases. This CDR3 spans 15 amino acids. The germline gives CDR1 KGHDR, CDR2 SFDVKD. V lost 4 bases and J lost 5; bases outside the gene matches: 8. This CDR3 reads CATSDNSGIKDTQYF. The CDR3 region has the DNA TGTGCCACCAGTGACAACAGCGGGATTAAAGATACGCAGTATTTT.

V usage is TRBV6-5 and J usage is TRBJ2-7, with TRBD2 matching 13 bases. Germline lookup yields CDR1 MNHEY and CDR2 SVGAGI. The CDR3 consists of 14 residues. V trimming: 6 bases; J trimming: 6 bases; junction bases outside the gene matches: 5. This CDR3 reads CASSPLAGGPEQYF. The DNA of the CDR3 is TGTGCCAGCAGCCCACTAGCGGGGGGGCCCGAGCAGTACTTC.

The chain uses TRBV5-5 and TRBJ1-5; D gene unclear. The V end lost 4 bases, the J end lost 7 bases, and 15 bases lay between the germline ends. The CDR3 extends over 14 amino acids. The germline V gene encodes CDR1 SGHKS and CDR2 YYEKEE (reference sequence). In nucleotides, the CDR3 is TGTGCCAGCAGCCTGGACCGGGGTCCCCAGCCCCAGCATTTT. It specifies CASSLDRGPQPQHF.

The rearrangement joins TRBV19 to TRBJ1-4; a possible D gene is TRBD1 (5 bases). CDR3 length: 15 residues. Looked up from germline, CDR1 is LNHDA and CDR2 is SQIVND (reference sequence). V dropped 3 bases and J dropped 5 bases, with 13 bases sitting between them. Here the CDR3 DNA reads TGTGCCAGTAGTATTAAAACAGGATCAAATGAAAAACTGTTTTTT. As protein: CASSIKTGSNEKLFF.

The V gene is TRBV6-6, the J gene TRBJ2-7, with 8 bases that match TRBD1. Germline V gives CDR1 MNHNY, CDR2 SVGAGI (reference sequence). The trim removed 6 bases at V and 4 bases at J, leaving 11 bases unmatched. The CDR3 contains 15 residues. The CDR3 nucleotides are TGTGCCAGCAGGAAACACGCGGGACAGGAGTACGAGCAGTACGTC. This sequence encodes CASRKHAGQEYEQYV.

The J gene is TRBJ2-5, the V gene TRBV2, with unresolved D. Trimming removed 2 bases at V and 2 bases at J, with 9 bases between. Per the germline V gene, CDR1 is SNHLY and CDR2 is FYNNEI. The CDR3 runs 14 residues. In DNA form, the CDR3 reads TGTGCCAGCAGTGAATTAACAGCACAAGAGACCCAGTACTTC. Residues: CASSELTAQETQYF.

The CDR3 protein is CASSLGQGAWDEQFF. For the CDR3, the DNA is TGTGCCAGCAGCTTGGGGCAGGGGGCTTGGGATGAGCAGTTCTTC. The chain couples TRBV5-5 to TRBJ2-1, with TRBD1 identical over 8 bases. With 0 bases clipped from V and 8 bases from J, the junction kept 7 bases outside the gene matches. There are 15 residues in the CDR3. Per the germline V gene, CDR1 is SGHKS and CDR2 is YYEKEE (reference sequence).

The gene calls are TRBV2 and TRBJ2-5, with D possibly matching TRBD1 (6 bases). The CDR3 covers 14 residues. CDR1 is SNHLY, CDR2 FYNNEI, per germline. Trimming shortened V by 6 bases and J by 5 bases, and 16 bases separated the two germline ends. CDR3 loop: CASRVTGYDETQYF. DNA of the CDR3: TGTGCCAGCAGGGTCACAGGGTACGACGAGACCCAGTACTTC.

The chain is built from TRBV10-2 and TRBJ1-1; no clear D. This CDR3 has 12 amino acids. The germline CDR1 and CDR2 sequences are WSHSY and SAAADI. Between the trimmed V and J ends, which lost 3 bases and 4 bases, there was a span of 6 bases. The chain's CDR3 is CASSERGTEAFF. CDR3 DNA: TGCGCCAGCAGTGAACGGGGCACTGAAGCTTTCTTT.

This chain connects TRBV11-2 to TRBJ2-7, with D hard to call. The germline CDR1 and CDR2 sequences are SGHAT and FQNNGV. The CDR3 totals 12 residues. V was shortened by 4 bases and J by 4 bases, with 8 bases between the two germline ends. CDR3 DNA: TGTGCCAGCAGCTCTACTACTTACGAGCAGTACGTC. Translating gives CASSSTTYEQYV.

The genes are TRBV28 and TRBJ1-5, with 8 nucleotides matching TRBD1. Trimming at V came to 4 bases and at J to 6 bases, leaving 11 bases not matched to a gene. Germline V gene data show CDR1 as MDHEN and CDR2 as SYDVKM. The CDR3 has 16 residues. The CDR3, as DNA: TGTGCCAGCAGTTCACCACTTACAGGGGGTGGTCAGCCCCAGCATTTT. Its translation is CASSSPLTGGGQPQHF.

This clone showed up just once. The chain couples TRBV28 to TRBJ1-5, with D possibly being TRBD1 (5 bases). The V and J ends lost 3 bases and 2 bases respectively, with 8 bases between them. The germline CDR1 and CDR2 sequences are MDHEN and SYDVKM. The CDR3 is made up of 14 amino acids. The CDR3 coding sequence is TGTGCCAGCAGTTTGGCGGGGGGCAATCAGCCCCAGCATTTT. Protein product: CASSLAGGNQPQHF. Combining the CDR3 with reference TRBV28 and TRBJ1-5 gives the whole variable domain DVKVTQSSRYLVKRTGEKVFLECVQDMDHENMFWYRQDPGLGLRLIYFSYDVKMKEKGDIPEGYSVSREKKERFSLILESASTNQTSMYLCASSLAGGNQPQHFGDGTRLSIL.

The chain is built from TRBV19 and TRBJ2-1, with D possibly being TRBD2 (6 bases). This CDR3 has 16 residues. V was trimmed by 6 bases and J by 6 bases, leaving 21 bases between them. The germline V gene has CDR1 LNHDA and CDR2 SQIVND (reference sequence). The CDR3 coding sequence is TGTGCCAGTAGGGGCCCGGGGGAGAGGCGGTTCAATGAGCAGTTCTTC. Amino acid sequence: CASRGPGERRFNEQFF.

V is TRBV24-1 and J is TRBJ2-5; 9 bases line up with TRBD2. This CDR3 has 16 residues. The germline CDR1 and CDR2 sequences are KGHDR and SFDVKD. The J segment lost 2 bases and the V segment lost 10 bases, leaving 13 bases of the junction unmatched. The CDR3 spells CATAGGLGSLQETQYF. CDR3 coding DNA: TGTGCCACGGCGGGGGGGTTAGGCAGTTTGCAAGAGACCCAGTACTTC.

The V call is TRBV7-6, the J call TRBJ2-2; 8 bases are shared with TRBD1. Germline V gene lookup returns CDR1 SGHVS and CDR2 FNYEAQ. V was pared by 5 bases and J by 5 bases, with 7 bases of the junction left unmatched. CDR3 size: 15 residues. The CDR3 is CASSTRTGITGELFF. The CDR3 DNA reads TGTGCCAGCAGCACCAGGACAGGGATAACCGGGGAGCTGTTTTTT.

V is TRBV5-1 and J is TRBJ2-3; 10 bases are shared with TRBD2. The germline gives CDR1 SGHRS, CDR2 YFSETQ. Germline trimming cut 5 bases from V and 2 bases from J; bases unmatched to any gene: 2. The CDR3 extends over 14 amino acids. The CDR3 is CASSSGGYTDTQYF. As DNA, the CDR3 is TGCGCCAGCAGTAGCGGGGGGTACACAGATACGCAGTATTTT.

The gene calls are TRBV9 and TRBJ1-1; a weak D match, TRBD1 (5 bases). CDR1 is SGDLS, CDR2 YYNGEE, per germline. V was trimmed by 3 bases and J by 5 bases, leaving 20 bases between them. The CDR3 totals 16 residues. CDR3 loop: CASSAPQEGWKTEAFF. CDR3 nucleotide sequence: TGTGCCAGCAGCGCCCCCCAGGAGGGGTGGAAGACTGAAGCTTTCTTT. The complete variable domain, with remaining parts taken from reference TRBV9 and TRBJ1-1, reads DSGVTQTPKHLITATGQRVTLRCSPRSGDLSVYWYQQSLDQGLQFLIQYYNGEERAKGNILERFSAQQFPDLHSELNLSSLELGDSALYFCASSAPQEGWKTEAFFGQGTRLTVV.

The gene calls are TRBV11-3 and TRBJ2-2; 7 positions agree with TRBD2. This CDR3 comprises 15 residues. V dropped 0 bases and J dropped 4; count of bases not matched to a gene: 2. CDR1 is SGHNT, CDR2 YENEEA, per germline. CDR3 region: CASSLDGGGTGELFF. CDR3 coding DNA: TGTGCCAGCAGCTTAGATGGGGGGGGCACCGGGGAGCTGTTTTTT.

The rearrangement uses TRBV9 and TRBJ1-6; D perhaps matches TRBD1 (5 bases). V dropped 4 bases and J dropped 8 bases, with 13 bases sitting between them. The CDR3 is made up of 14 amino acids. Germline V gene data show CDR1 as SGDLS and CDR2 as YYNGEE. This CDR3 is CASSFRVADSPLHF. Here the CDR3 DNA reads TGTGCCAGCAGCTTCAGGGTAGCGGATTCACCCCTCCACTTT.

This chain connects TRBV7-9 to TRBJ1-3; 7 bases map to TRBD1. Germline-derived CDR1 and CDR2 are SEHNR and FQNEAQ (reference sequence). The CDR3 length is 15 residues. V trimming: 3 bases; J trimming: 0 bases; junction bases outside the gene matches: 2. The CDR3 loop is CASSLGQYSGNTIYF. The CDR3, as DNA: TGTGCCAGCAGCTTGGGACAGTACTCTGGAAACACCATATATTTT.

The V and J genes are TRBV10-2 and TRBJ1-1; 7 bases fit TRBD1. J gave up 8 bases and V 7 bases, and 7 bases lay outside the gene matches. The CDR3 has 12 amino acids. Per the germline V gene, CDR1 is WSHSY and CDR2 is SAAADI. CDR3 nucleotide sequence: TGCGCCAGCATGGCAGGGGGATTCGAAGCTTTCTTT. Amino acid sequence: CASMAGGFEAFF.

The DNA of the CDR3 is TGCGCCAGCAGCTCTCAGATGGGGACTTACAATGAGCAGTTCTTC. This encodes CASSSQMGTYNEQFF. The chain joins TRBV5-1 to TRBJ2-1; the D gene is possibly TRBD2 (6 bases). CDR1 SGHRS and CDR2 YFSETQ come from the germline V gene. The CDR3 is made up of 15 amino acids. V shed 3 bases and J shed 4 bases, with 14 bases lying between them.

The V gene is TRBV5-5, the J gene TRBJ2-2; TRBD1 is a possible D gene (6 bases). Germline V CDR1 and CDR2: SGHKS, YYEKEE (reference sequence). The V and J ends lost 7 bases and 0 bases respectively, with 16 bases between them. There are 16 residues in the CDR3. The CDR3 region is CASSAPYRANTGELFF. The CDR3 DNA reads TGTGCCAGCTCCGCCCCCTACAGGGCGAACACCGGGGAGCTGTTTTTT.